The source of this T cell receptor (beta chain) is a study of blood T cell repertoires in COVID-19. Assay: immunoSEQ multiplex PCR; the TCRdb copy retains only in-frame clones and omits some. The table shows some 250,000 clones, with 70% to 90% occurring only once. The CDR3 has 16 residues. Germline loops: CDR1 MNHEY, CDR2 SVGEGT. Trimming stripped 0 bases from V and 3 bases from J, with 15 bases between. The sample taken for sequencing was peripheral blood. The chain links TRBV6-2 or TRBV6-3 to TRBJ2-7; D might be TRBD1 (5 bases). This clonotype originated in a man aged 25-45 years who had recovered from COVID-19. CDR3 in DNA: TGTGCCAGCAGTTACTCCGGACACTCAAGGGTCTACGAGCAGTACTTC. It is translated as CASSYSGHSRVYEQYF.